Listed below are T cell receptor beta chains from one sample, sequenced in a study of shared clonotypes between healthy human individuals. Using immunoSEQ multiplex PCR, the repertoire was profiled, and TCRdb retains in-frame clones only, with some absent. The data hold 650,000 to 800,000 clones, with around 90% observed a single time. What was sequenced was naive CD8+ T cells sorted from blood. All receptors come from a man younger than 40 in good health. Both conserved end residues are part of each CDR3. The D gene is left open where the match is weak. Rows may omit the clone size; those that give it use once, few, many or a size class.

j_call clone_size v_call d_call cdr3_aa cdr3_nt
TRBJ1-1 NA TRBV13 NA CASTNRGGSGAFF TGTGCCAGCACCAATAGGGGCGGGTCAGGGGCTTTCTTT
TRBJ2-7 NA TRBV7-2 NA CASSLLPGAYEQYF TGTGCCAGCAGCTTACTCCCAGGCGCCTACGAGCAGTACTTC
TRBJ1-4 many TRBV7-8 NA CASTATPDGGDSGEKLFF TGTGCCAGCACCGCGACGCCCGACGGGGGCGATAGTGGAGAAAAACTGTTTTTT
TRBJ2-6 few TRBV4-3 NA CASSQEGTNSGANVLTF TGCGCCAGCAGCCAAGAGGGGACAAACTCTGGGGCCAACGTCCTGACTTTC
TRBJ2-7 NA TRBV21-1 NA CASSKGGLAGERSYEQYF TGTGCCAGCAGCAAAGGGGGACTAGCGGGCGAACGCTCCTACGAGCAGTACTTC
TRBJ1-1 NA TRBV13 NA CASSLGTSNTEAFF TGTGCCAGCAGCTTAGGAACCAGTAACACTGAAGCTTTCTTT
TRBJ2-6 NA TRBV5-1 NA CASSSGPPSGANVLTF TGCGCCAGCAGCTCCGGGCCACCCTCTGGGGCCAACGTCCTGACTTTC
TRBJ2-7 NA TRBV7-6 TRBD1 CASSPGTGNGYEQYF TGTGCCAGCAGCCCGGGGACAGGTAACGGTTACGAGCAGTACTTC
TRBJ2-7 NA TRBV5-5 NA CASSPGLLEQYF TGTGCCAGCAGCCCGGGGCTTCTCGAGCAGTACTTC
TRBJ1-2 NA TRBV2 TRBD1 CASSDRTGGLSSPLPIYGYTF TGTGCCAGCAGCGACCGGACAGGGGGCCTGTCGAGCCCGCTGCCGATTTATGGCTACACCTTC
TRBJ2-1 once TRBV29-1 TRBD2 CSVETPLAESSYNEQFF TGCAGCGTTGAGACCCCCCTAGCGGAGAGCTCCTACAATGAGCAGTTCTTC
TRBJ2-3 NA TRBV5-1 NA CASSLARPDWHTDTQYF TGCGCCAGCAGCTTGGCCCGACCAGATTGGCACACAGATACGCAGTATTTT
TRBJ2-1 NA TRBV9 NA CASSWLGANEQFF TGTGCCAGCAGCTGGTTGGGGGCGAATGAGCAGTTCTTC
TRBJ1-4 NA TRBV28 TRBD1 CASSDRGPLNEKLFF TGTGCCAGCTCGGACAGGGGGCCTCTTAATGAAAAACTGTTTTTT
TRBJ2-5 NA TRBV11-2 TRBD1 CASSASTGLRQETQYF TGTGCCAGCAGCGCGTCGACAGGGTTGCGTCAAGAGACCCAGTACTTC
TRBJ1-4 NA TRBV6-1 NA CASMWTPFNEKLFF TGTGCCAGCATGTGGACACCCTTTAATGAAAAACTGTTTTTT
TRBJ2-7 NA TRBV27 NA CASSFMGWGYEQYF TGTGCCAGCAGTTTTATGGGTTGGGGCTACGAGCAGTACTTC
TRBJ2-6 NA TRBV5-4 NA CASSPGWEANVLTF TGTGCCAGCAGCCCTGGGTGGGAGGCCAACGTCCTGACTTTC
TRBJ2-3 NA TRBV30 TRBD2 CAWSTTGTSGRLNTDTQYF TGTGCCTGGAGTACAACCGGGACTAGCGGGAGACTAAACACAGATACGCAGTATTTT
TRBJ2-2 NA TRBV7-9 NA CASSPSWTGELFF TGTGCCAGCAGCCCTAGCTGGACCGGGGAGCTGTTTTTT
TRBJ2-7 NA TRBV10-3 NA CAISVAREDEQYF TGTGCCATCAGTGTAGCCAGGGAGGACGAGCAGTACTTC
TRBJ1-1 NA TRBV10-2 NA CANSEKLNTEAFF TGCGCCAACTCGGAGAAGTTGAACACTGAAGCTTTCTTT
TRBJ2-7 NA TRBV4-2 NA CASSQGDSTYEQYF TGTGCCAGCAGCCAAGGTGACAGTACCTACGAGCAGTACTTC
TRBJ1-1 NA TRBV7-9 NA CAGENTEAFF TGTGCCGGAGAGAACACTGAAGCTTTCTTT
TRBJ2-3 NA TRBV28 NA CASTRRPTLTDTQYF TGTGCCAGCACCCGCCGGCCCACCCTGACAGATACGCAGTATTTT
TRBJ2-1 once TRBV7-8 NA CASSRDRSFYNEQFF TGTGCCAGCAGCCGTGACAGATCCTTTTACAATGAGCAGTTCTTC
TRBJ2-7 NA TRBV4-1 NA CASSQADNSYEQYF TGCGCCAGCAGCCAAGCGGACAACTCCTACGAGCAGTACTTC
TRBJ1-1 few TRBV11-2 NA CASKYLNTEAFF TGTGCCAGCAAGTACTTGAACACTGAAGCTTTCTTT
TRBJ2-2 NA TRBV11-2 NA CATGGVNTGELFF TGTGCCACTGGGGGAGTAAACACCGGGGAGCTGTTTTTT
TRBJ2-1 NA TRBV4-1 NA CASSPGDQGYNEQFF TGCGCCAGCAGCCCCGGGGATCAAGGATACAATGAGCAGTTCTTC
TRBJ2-3 NA TRBV27 TRBD2 CASSSLAGIITDTQYF TGTGCCAGCAGTTCCTTAGCGGGAATCATCACAGATACGCAGTATTTT
TRBJ2-2 NA TRBV7-9 NA CASSLPTGPNTGELFF TGTGCCAGCAGCTTACCGACCGGGCCGAACACCGGGGAGCTGTTTTTT
TRBJ2-1 NA TRBV6-6 TRBD1 CASRARQGPYNEQFF TGTGCCAGCAGAGCGAGACAGGGTCCCTACAATGAGCAGTTCTTC
TRBJ2-2 NA TRBV4-3 TRBD1 CASSQDATGGSKMKLFF TGCGCCAGCAGCCAAGATGCGACAGGGGGCTCTAAGATGAAGCTGTTTTTT
TRBJ1-1 NA TRBV7-2 NA CASSLEGQGRKNTEAFF TGTGCCAGCAGCTTAGAGGGGCAGGGGAGGAAGAACACTGAAGCTTTCTTT
TRBJ2-5 NA TRBV13 NA CASSYYRRIQETQYF TGTGCCAGCAGCTACTACAGACGAATTCAAGAGACCCAGTACTTC
TRBJ2-3 NA TRBV28 TRBD2 CASSLQGLAGDTQYF TGTGCCAGCAGTTTACAGGGACTAGCGGGAGATACGCAGTATTTT
TRBJ2-1 NA TRBV27 TRBD2 CASSSGTSGKNEQFF TGTGCCAGCAGTTCCGGGACTAGCGGGAAAAATGAGCAGTTCTTC
TRBJ2-7 once TRBV19 NA CASSTGLGYEQYF TGTGCCAGTAGTACAGGGTTAGGCTACGAGCAGTACTTC
TRBJ2-1 NA TRBV2 NA CASTGQSSYNEQFF TGTGCCAGCACCGGTCAGAGCTCCTACAATGAGCAGTTCTTC
TRBJ1-5 few TRBV28 NA CASSFRGGWVQPQHF TGTGCCAGCAGTTTTCGGGGGGGATGGGTTCAGCCCCAGCATTTT
TRBJ1-3 NA TRBV5-4 NA CASSFGSSGNTIYF TGTGCCAGCAGCTTTGGGAGCTCTGGAAACACCATATATTTT
TRBJ2-1 NA TRBV29-1 TRBD1 CSVEAEAVWQGVFYNEQFF TGCAGCGTTGAAGCCGAAGCTGTCTGGCAGGGGGTATTCTACAATGAGCAGTTCTTC
TRBJ2-3 NA TRBV5-1 NA CASSLEVARDTQYF TGCGCCAGCAGCTTGGAGGTTGCGAGGGATACGCAGTATTTT
TRBJ1-1 many TRBV11-1 TRBD1 CASSSSRGLGTEAFF TGTGCCAGCAGCTCCAGCAGGGGGCTGGGCACTGAAGCTTTCTTT
TRBJ2-1 NA TRBV7-8 NA CASESRRTSEYNEQFF TGTGCCAGCGAGTCCCGGAGGACATCGGAATACAATGAGCAGTTCTTC
TRBJ1-4 once TRBV6-5 NA CASSYSDQGGPELFF TGTGCCAGCAGTTACTCGGACCAGGGAGGGCCGGAACTGTTTTTT
TRBJ2-7 NA TRBV29-1 NA CSVDDLGYEQYF TGCAGCGTTGATGATCTCGGCTACGAGCAGTACTTC
TRBJ2-1 NA TRBV11-2 NA CASRSESSYNEQFF TGTGCCAGCAGATCCGAGAGCTCCTACAATGAGCAGTTCTTC
TRBJ1-3 NA TRBV13 TRBD1 CASSYGDSSGNTIYF TGTGCCAGCAGCTATGGGGACAGCTCTGGAAACACCATATATTTT
TRBJ2-7 NA TRBV29-1 NA CSVLSMRGEQYF TGCAGCGTTTTGAGTATGAGGGGCGAGCAGTACTTC
TRBJ2-1 NA TRBV29-1 TRBD1 CSVVGTAKSSYNEQFF TGCAGCGTCGTCGGGACAGCCAAAAGCTCCTACAATGAGCAGTTCTTC
TRBJ2-7 NA TRBV27 NA CASSPFSASYEQYF TGTGCCAGCAGTCCGTTCTCAGCATCCTACGAGCAGTACTTC
TRBJ2-3 NA TRBV5-8 TRBD1 CASSRIGQGAFTDTQYF TGTGCCAGCAGCCGCATCGGACAGGGGGCTTTCACAGATACGCAGTATTTT
TRBJ2-7 NA TRBV19 NA CASSIGSSYEQYF TGTGCCAGTAGTATCGGGAGCTCCTACGAGCAGTACTTC
TRBJ1-1 NA TRBV9 NA CASGRGAAFF TGTGCCAGCGGGAGGGGGGCAGCTTTCTTT